One sample yielded the 27 T cell receptor beta chains listed below, sequenced in a study of cytomegalovirus exposure and HLA in healthy donors. With 60 Vbeta and 13 Jbeta primers, the PCR was carried out. Profiling relied on immunoSEQ multiplex PCR, and the TCRdb table lists in-frame clones only, not all of them. The sample contains 90,000 or so clones, approximately 72% of which appear only once. Sequenced: PBMCs. The source of these receptors is a man aged 25 to 45 in good health and CMV-seropositive.

The chain couples TRBV5-5 to TRBJ2-2; D is possibly TRBD1 (6 bases). Germline V gene sequence: CDR1 SGHKS, CDR2 YYEKEE (reference sequence). The ends were cut back, 4 bases at V and 1 base at J, with 14 bases in the middle. The CDR3 runs to 16 residues. This CDR3 is CASSRETGMNTGELFF. The DNA for the CDR3 is TGTGCCAGCAGCCGGGAAACAGGGATGAACACCGGGGAGCTGTTTTTT.

The CDR3 sequence is CAISENPRWRLSGNTIYF. The CDR3 DNA sequence: TGTGCCATCAGTGAGAACCCGCGGTGGCGACTCTCTGGAAACACCATATATTTT. The chain has TRBV10-3 and TRBJ1-3; D gene ambiguous. This CDR3 region has 18 residues. V lost 2 bases and J lost 0, with 17 bases in between. Germline loops: CDR1 ENHRY, CDR2 SYGVKD.

The chain combines TRBV6-6 with TRBJ1-1, with D possibly matching TRBD1 (6 bases). The germline gives CDR1 MNHNY, CDR2 SVGAGI (reference sequence). Trimming pared 5 bases from V and 1 base from J, leaving 11 bases between. The CDR3 extends over 14 amino acids. For the CDR3, the DNA is TGTGCCAGCAGTCCGACAGGAACGAACACTGAAGCTTTCTTT. As protein: CASSPTGTNTEAFF.

The chain has TRBV4-3 and TRBJ2-7, with 10 bases matching TRBD1. Germline assignment: CDR1 LGHNA and CDR2 YSLEER. CDR3 size: 13 residues. J was trimmed by 4 bases and V by 5 bases; bases with no gene match: 2. The CDR3 coding sequence is TGCGCCAGCAGCACGGACAGGGGGTACGAGCAGTACTTC. Translated, it gives CASSTDRGYEQYF.

This clone has only a few counts. The V and J genes are TRBV5-1 and TRBJ1-2; D may be TRBD1 (5 bases). The length of the CDR3 is 14 residues. The V and J ends lost 3 bases and 5 bases respectively, with 14 bases between them. CDR1 is SGHRS and CDR2 is YFSETQ in the germline V gene. The CDR3 region is CASSSDTINYGYTF. The CDR3 coding sequence is TGCGCCAGCAGCTCGGACACTATTAATTATGGCTACACCTTC.

The chain links TRBV15 to TRBJ2-5; 7 bases match TRBD1. Looked up from germline, CDR1 is LNHNV and CDR2 is YYDKDF (reference sequence). The CDR3 spans 14 residues. J gave up 5 bases and V 1 base, and 4 bases lay outside the gene matches. The CDR3 region is CATSRATGVETQYF. CDR3 sequence (DNA): TGTGCCACCAGCAGAGCTACAGGGGTGGAGACCCAGTACTTC.

The V and J genes are TRBV7-2 and TRBJ2-5; weak D call: TRBD2 (5 bases). The J call may be faulty, since TRBJ2-7 better matches the DNA end. The CDR3 runs 15 residues. Germline loops: CDR1 SGHTA, CDR2 FQGNSA. In nucleotides, the CDR3 is TGTGCCAGCAGCTTATACGGGAACCCCTCCTACGAGCAGTACTTC. This gives the protein CASSLYGNPSYEQYF.

V usage is TRBV19 and J usage is TRBJ1-1; 9 bases match TRBD1. The ends lost 6 bases at V and 1 base at J; junction bases unmatched: 9. The germline gives CDR1 LNHDA, CDR2 SQIVND (reference sequence). This CDR3 is built from 16 residues. The CDR3 spells CASRQGAHSPNTEAFF. CDR3 DNA: TGTGCCAGTAGACAGGGGGCTCATTCCCCGAACACTGAAGCTTTCTTT.

The rearrangement joins TRBV13 to TRBJ1-1; TRBD1 might be the D (6 bases). Germline V lookup: CDR1 PRHDT, CDR2 FYEKMQ (reference sequence). V lost 5 bases to trimming and J lost 9 bases, with 16 bases between them. The CDR3 covers 13 residues. The CDR3 region is CASSPRTEGKAFF. CDR3 DNA: TGTGCCAGCAGCCCCAGGACAGAGGGAAAAGCTTTCTTT.

The chain is built from TRBV12-5 and TRBJ2-1, with D possibly TRBD2 on 6 matching bases. Between the trimmed V and J ends, which lost 5 bases and 2 bases, there was a span of 16 bases. Germline CDR1 LGHNT, CDR2 FRNRAP. This CDR3 is built from 16 residues. DNA for the CDR3: TGTGCTAGTGGTAACCACCGGACGGGGGCCTACAATGAGCAGTTCTTC. It encodes CASGNHRTGAYNEQFF.

The J gene is TRBJ2-6, the V gene TRBV7-9; TRBD1 agrees at 11 bases. This CDR3 region has 17 residues. Per germline, CDR1 SEHNR and CDR2 FQNEAQ (reference sequence). V lost 1 base, J lost 4 bases, and 3 bases stayed unmatched. CDR3 sequence (DNA): TGTGCCAGCAGCTTAGGGACAGGGGGCGGAGGGGCCAACGTCCTGACTTTC. Protein sequence: CASSLGTGGGGANVLTF.

This clone appeared a few times. The J gene is TRBJ2-1, the V gene TRBV15, with 7 nucleotides matching TRBD2. The CDR3 consists of 15 residues. V shed 1 base and J 9 bases; nucleotides not matched to a gene: 9. Germline assignment: CDR1 LNHNV and CDR2 YYDKDF (reference sequence). The CDR3 is CATSRAPSGTSEQFF. In nucleotides, the CDR3 is TGTGCCACCAGCAGAGCCCCCAGCGGGACGTCTGAGCAGTTCTTC.

The genes are TRBV6-5 and TRBJ1-2; no firm D call. Trimming shortened V by 4 bases and J by 1 base, and 7 bases separated the two germline ends. The CDR3 extends over 13 amino acids. The V gene's germline CDR1 is MNHEY and CDR2 SVGAGI. The DNA for the CDR3 is TGTGCCAGCAGTTGGAACAGTAACTATGGCTACACCTTC. Amino acid sequence: CASSWNSNYGYTF.

V gene TRBV5-4 combines with J gene TRBJ1-6, with a possible D match to TRBD1 (5 bases). Germline loops: CDR1 SGHNT, CDR2 YYREEE (reference sequence). V was cut by 2 bases and J by 7 bases, with 7 bases left in between. CDR3 length: 13 amino acids. The CDR3 reads CASSLQANSPLHF. DNA of the CDR3: TGTGCCAGCAGCTTACAGGCAAATTCACCCCTCCACTTT.

V usage is TRBV5-1 and J usage is TRBJ2-5; 8 nucleotides match TRBD1. With V trimmed by 3 bases and J by 4 bases, 5 bases remained unmatched. This CDR3 is built from 14 residues. CDR1 and CDR2 from the germline V gene are SGHRS and YFSETQ. DNA of the CDR3: TGCGCCAGCAGCTCGCAGGGGGCCGGAGAGACCCAGTACTTC. This codes for CASSSQGAGETQYF.

The chain combines TRBV15 with TRBJ1-6, with 8 nucleotides matching TRBD1. The junction had 7 bases not matched to a gene; V was cut back by 0 bases and J by 9 bases. CDR1 is LNHNV, CDR2 YYDKDF, per germline (reference sequence). The CDR3 contains 16 residues. The CDR3 loop reads CATSRDQGAIGSPLHF. For the CDR3, the DNA is TGTGCCACCAGCAGAGATCAGGGGGCCATTGGTTCACCCCTCCACTTT.

This clone was detected a few times. This chain joins TRBV6-1 and TRBJ2-3; 9 nucleotides agree with TRBD2. This CDR3 has 17 residues. Germline V lookup: CDR1 MNHNS, CDR2 SASEGT. The trim removed 1 base at V and 3 bases at J, leaving 8 bases unmatched. CDR3 DNA: TGTGCCAGCAGTGAAGAGTTGGGCGGGGGGGCGACAGATACGCAGTATTTT. Protein sequence: CASSEELGGGATDTQYF.

This chain connects TRBV5-5 to TRBJ1-6; TRBD1 aligns across 7 bases. J lost 1 base, V lost 1 base, and 11 bases had no gene match. The CDR3 consists of 19 residues. Germline CDR1 SGHKS, CDR2 YYEKEE (reference sequence). The CDR3 here is CASSLKGQRPVSYNSPLHF. DNA for the CDR3: TGTGCCAGCAGCTTGAAGGGACAGCGGCCGGTTTCCTATAATTCACCCCTCCACTTT.

This chain joins TRBV2 and TRBJ1-5, with TRBD1 identical over 7 bases. This CDR3 region has 15 residues. The germline V gene has CDR1 SNHLY and CDR2 FYNNEI. The J segment lost 6 bases and the V segment lost 6 bases, leaving 11 bases of the junction unmatched. CDR3 nucleotides: TGTGCCAGCAGGGCCCAGACAGGGCGGGGTCAGCCCCAGCATTTT. Protein sequence: CASRAQTGRGQPQHF. The full variable domain, completed using reference TRBV2 and TRBJ1-5, is EPEVTQTPSHQVTQMGQEVILRCVPISNHLYFYWYRQILGQKVEFLVSFYNNEISEKSEIFDDQFSVERPDGSNFTLKIRSTKLEDSAMYFCASRAQTGRGQPQHFGDGTRLSIL.

The chain combines TRBV5-4 with TRBJ2-1; 10 bases are a match to TRBD2. Losses at the gene ends were 7 bases for V and 5 bases for J; bases not matched to a gene: 9. There are 15 residues in the CDR3. CDR1 SGHNT and CDR2 YYREEE come from the germline V gene (reference sequence). CDR3 sequence (DNA): TGTGCCAGCTCAGCTTTGAGCGGGGGGGACAATGAGCAGTTCTTC. Encoded protein: CASSALSGGDNEQFF.

V gene TRBV7-9 combines with J gene TRBJ2-5; TRBD1 aligns across 9 bases. The CDR3 is 14 amino acids. J was trimmed by 4 bases and V by 2 bases; bases with no gene match: 2. CDR1 and CDR2 from the germline V gene are SEHNR and FQNEAQ (reference sequence). CDR3 sequence: CASSLNRGRETQYF. In DNA form, the CDR3 reads TGTGCCAGCAGCTTAAACAGGGGGCGAGAGACCCAGTACTTC.

In the case of this clone: At the DNA level, this CDR3 is encoded by other sequences in the same sample as well. This chain connects TRBV4-1 to TRBJ2-7, with 14 bases aligning to TRBD2. V trimming: 0 bases; J trimming: 0 bases; junction bases outside the gene matches: 7. The germline V gene has CDR1 MGHRA and CDR2 YSYEKL. CDR3 length: 19 residues. CDR3 protein: CASSQDGLAGGRSSYEQYF. The DNA of the CDR3 is TGCGCCAGCAGCCAAGACGGACTAGCGGGGGGACGAAGCTCCTACGAGCAGTACTTC.

The chain couples TRBV10-3 to TRBJ2-1, with a tentative D call TRBD2 (5 bases). The CDR3 totals 16 residues. CDR1 and CDR2 (germline): ENHRY, SYGVKD. The V gene lost 3 bases and the J gene lost 1 base, with 13 bases spanning the gap. The CDR3 sequence is CAISDPGVWSYNEQFF. In DNA form, the CDR3 reads TGTGCCATCAGTGACCCCGGGGTTTGGTCCTACAATGAGCAGTTCTTC.

This chain joins TRBV4-1 and TRBJ2-1; D remains unclear. The V gene lost 3 bases and the J gene lost 3 bases, with 9 bases spanning the gap. Germline loops: CDR1 MGHRA, CDR2 YSYEKL. The CDR3 has 14 amino acids. The CDR3 bases are TGCGCCAGCAGCCATGAGTTCATCTACAATGAGCAGTTCTTC. Translation gives CASSHEFIYNEQFF.

The V and J genes are TRBV10-3 and TRBJ1-1; TRBD1 is a possible D gene (6 bases). The V gene lost 4 bases and the J gene lost 10 bases, with 16 bases spanning the gap. Germline assignment: CDR1 ENHRY and CDR2 SYGVKD. This CDR3 region has 13 residues. The CDR3 spells CAISVYSDSGAFF. CDR3 DNA: TGTGCCATCAGTGTCTATTCGGACAGTGGAGCTTTCTTT.

This rearrangement joins TRBV19 to TRBJ2-3; 8 bases match TRBD2. The V and J ends lost 9 bases and 9 bases, in that order; junction bases with no gene match: 5. CDR3 length: 11 amino acids. In germline, CDR1 is LNHDA, CDR2 SQIVND (reference sequence). This CDR3 is CASLSGVTQYF. DNA of the CDR3: TGTGCCAGCCTTAGCGGGGTGACGCAGTATTTT.

V and J are TRBV30 and TRBJ1-1; a possible D gene is TRBD1 (5 bases). Trimming left V 1 base short and J 6 bases short, with 18 bases between. The CDR3 totals 15 residues. Germline V gene data show CDR1 as GTSNPN and CDR2 as SVGIG (reference sequence). The CDR3 DNA sequence: TGTGCCTGGAGTGGTTGGGGCAGGCGAAACGCTGAAGCTTTCTTT. Protein product: CAWSGWGRRNAEAFF.